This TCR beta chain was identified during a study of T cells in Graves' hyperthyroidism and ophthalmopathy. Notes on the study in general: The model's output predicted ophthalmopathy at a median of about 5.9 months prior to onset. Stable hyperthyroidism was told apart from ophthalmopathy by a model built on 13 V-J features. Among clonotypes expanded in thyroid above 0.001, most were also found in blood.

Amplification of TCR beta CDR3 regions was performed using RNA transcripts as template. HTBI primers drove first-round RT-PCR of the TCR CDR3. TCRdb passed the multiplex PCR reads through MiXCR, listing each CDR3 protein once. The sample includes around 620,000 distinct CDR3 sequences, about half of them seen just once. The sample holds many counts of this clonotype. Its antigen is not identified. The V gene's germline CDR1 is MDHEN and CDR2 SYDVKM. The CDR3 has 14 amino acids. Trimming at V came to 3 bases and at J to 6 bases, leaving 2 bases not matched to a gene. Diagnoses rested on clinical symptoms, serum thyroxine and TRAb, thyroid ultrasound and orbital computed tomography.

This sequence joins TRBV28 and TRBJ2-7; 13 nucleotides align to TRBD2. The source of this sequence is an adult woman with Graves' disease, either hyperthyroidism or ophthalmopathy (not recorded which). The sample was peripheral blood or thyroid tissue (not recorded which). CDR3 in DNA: TGTGCCAGCAGTTTGACTAGCGGGAGGCGCGAGCAGTACTTC. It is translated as CASSLTSGRREQYF. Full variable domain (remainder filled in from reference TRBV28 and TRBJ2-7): DVKVTQSSRYLVKRTGEKVFLECVQDMDHENMFWYRQDPGLGLRLIYFSYDVKMKEKGDIPEGYSVSREKKERFSLILESASTNQTSMYLCASSLTSGRREQYFGPGTRLTVT.